The 22 T cell receptor beta chains listed next were all sequenced from one sample in a study of shared clonotypes between healthy human individuals. Sequencing was performed with immunoSEQ multiplex PCR; in TCRdb, only in-frame clones are kept and a portion is missing. The sample holds more than 1.2 million clones; just under 99% are singletons and the top ten take approximately 0.4%. Sequenced: naive CD4+ T cells sorted from blood. The subset denotes: CD45RA+ positively selected. These receptors originate from a man aged 25-40 years in good health.

The gene calls are TRBV9 and TRBJ1-4; D ambiguous. Trimming removed 4 bases from V and 7 bases from J, with 14 bases in between. CDR3 length: 14 residues. In germline, CDR1 is SGDLS, CDR2 YYNGEE. CDR3 protein: CASSPRVGGEKLFF. For the CDR3, the DNA is TGTGCCAGCAGCCCCCGCGTGGGCGGTGAAAAACTGTTTTTT.

J is TRBJ1-4 and V is TRBV2; no firm D call. Germline CDR1 reads SNHLY; CDR2 reads FYNNEI. Between the trimmed V and J ends, which lost 2 bases and 8 bases, there was a span of 6 bases. The CDR3 is made up of 12 amino acids. The chain's CDR3 is CASSELIEKLFF. In DNA form, the CDR3 reads TGTGCCAGCAGTGAATTGATAGAAAAACTGTTTTTT.

On this clone itself: The same CDR3 also results from other DNA sequences found in this sample. This chain links TRBV11-2 with TRBJ2-3, with a possible D match to TRBD2 (5 bases). The CDR3 runs to 12 residues. Germline values: CDR1 SGHAT, CDR2 FQNNGV. V gave up 5 bases and J gave up 5 bases, with 8 bases separating them. CDR3 protein: CASSLAGDTQYF. In nucleotides, the CDR3 is TGTGCCAGCAGCCTTGCGGGAGATACGCAGTATTTT. Supplemented by reference TRBV11-2 and TRBJ2-3, the full variable domain reads EAGVAQSPRYKIIEKRQSVAFWCNPISGHATLYWYQQILGQGPKLLIQFQNNGVVDDSQLPKDRFSAERLKGVDSTLKIQPAKLEDSAVYLCASSLAGDTQYFGPGTRLTVL.

The CDR3 region has the DNA TGTGCCAGCAGCGTGACAGGGGGGACCTACGAGCAGTACTTC. This gives the protein CASSVTGGTYEQYF. This chain links TRBV5-5 with TRBJ2-7; the match to TRBD1 covers 9 bases. The CDR3 length is 14 residues. V trimming: 4 bases; J trimming: 2 bases; junction bases outside the gene matches: 4. Per germline, CDR1 SGHKS and CDR2 YYEKEE (reference sequence).

The gene calls are TRBV23-1 and TRBJ2-2; D is uncertain. TRBV23-1 counts as an open reading frame of uncertain function. The CDR3 runs to 16 residues. The V and J ends lost 2 bases and 11 bases respectively, with 21 bases between them. The CDR3 sequence is CASSQPDKPTPGELFF. DNA of the CDR3: TGCGCCAGCAGTCAACCGGATAAGCCTACACCGGGTGAGCTGTTTTTT.

The chain combines TRBV29-1 with TRBJ1-5, with a possible D match to TRBD1 (5 bases). The CDR3 sequence is 12 residues long. Trimming removed 5 bases at V and 3 bases at J, with 8 bases between. Per the germline V gene, CDR1 is SQVTM and CDR2 is ANQGSEA. CDR3 DNA sequence: TGCAGCGTTAAGGGGAACAATCAGCCCCAGCATTTT. Translating it yields CSVKGNNQPQHF.

V is TRBV5-4 and J is TRBJ2-6, with 7 bases fitting TRBD2. Per germline, CDR1 SGHNT and CDR2 YYREEE (reference sequence). There are 17 residues in the CDR3. The V segment lost 3 bases and the J segment 0 bases; nucleotides outside the gene matches: 6. The CDR3 nucleotides read TGTGCCAGCAGCTGGAGGGGCGGGAGCTCTGGGGCCAACGTCCTGACTTTC. Translating gives CASSWRGGSSGANVLTF.

The V gene is TRBV28, the J gene TRBJ1-5; possibly TRBD1 for D (5 bases). The CDR3 extends over 16 amino acids. The germline V and J ends were trimmed by 3 bases and 4 bases, with 16 bases remaining between them. CDR1 and CDR2 from the germline V gene are MDHEN and SYDVKM. CDR3 loop: CASSFAAGLSNQPQHF. Written as DNA, the CDR3 is TGTGCCAGCAGTTTTGCAGCAGGGTTATCGAATCAGCCCCAGCATTTT.

The chain couples TRBV6-5 to TRBJ1-2; D remains unclear. V shed 7 bases and J shed 6 bases, with 15 bases lying between them. This CDR3 has 13 residues. Germline values: CDR1 MNHEY, CDR2 SVGAGI. The CDR3 region is CASTEMLSNGYTF. The CDR3 DNA reads TGTGCCAGCACCGAGATGCTCAGCAATGGCTACACCTTC.

The J gene is TRBJ2-7, the V gene TRBV6-1; D is uncertain. Looked up from germline, CDR1 is MNHNS and CDR2 is SASEGT. The CDR3 length is 14 residues. Trimming left V 2 bases short and J 5 bases short, with 13 bases between. CDR3 coding DNA: TGTGCCAGCAGTGAAAACCACTTCAACCACGAGCAGTACTTC. Translated: CASSENHFNHEQYF.

V usage is TRBV7-2 and J usage is TRBJ1-5; 10 nucleotides agree with TRBD1. The J segment lost 6 bases and the V segment lost 2 bases, leaving 4 bases of the junction unmatched. Germline-derived CDR1 and CDR2 are SGHTA and FQGNSA. The CDR3 consists of 15 residues. This CDR3 reads CASSLFGTGVQPQHF. The CDR3 DNA sequence: TGTGCCAGCAGCTTATTTGGGACAGGGGTTCAGCCCCAGCATTTT.

Points on this clone: Additional DNA sequences in this sample encode the identical CDR3. This chain joins TRBV7-8 and TRBJ1-5; D perhaps matches TRBD1 (6 bases). The germline CDR1 and CDR2 sequences are SGHVS and FQNEAQ. This CDR3 is built from 14 residues. The V and J ends lost 1 base and 4 bases respectively, with 8 bases between them. The CDR3 sequence: CASSLGQGNQPQHF. In DNA form, the CDR3 reads TGTGCCAGCAGCTTAGGGCAGGGGAATCAGCCCCAGCATTTT.

The chain employs TRBV19 and TRBJ2-1, with 10 bases aligning to TRBD2. Looked up from germline, CDR1 is LNHDA and CDR2 is SQIVND (reference sequence). Unmatched junction bases numbered 11, after V lost 3 bases and J lost 3 bases. This CDR3 contains 18 residues. This chain's CDR3 is CASSMDLGGLADYNEQFF. For the CDR3, the DNA is TGTGCCAGTAGTATGGACCTCGGCGGACTAGCGGACTACAATGAGCAGTTCTTC. Full variable domain (remainder filled in from reference TRBV19 and TRBJ2-1): DGGITQSPKYLFRKEGQNVTLSCEQNLNHDAMYWYRQDPGQGLRLIYYSQIVNDFQKGDIAEGYSVSREKKESFPLTVTSAQKNPTAFYLCASSMDLGGLADYNEQFFGPGTRLTVL.

The V and J genes are TRBV5-8 and TRBJ2-7, with unresolved D. Germline assignment: CDR1 SGHTS and CDR2 YDEGEE. The CDR3 loop spans 11 amino acids. V was clipped by 7 bases and J by 5 bases, with 10 bases between them. CDR3 loop: CASCWVNEQYF. DNA of the CDR3: TGTGCCAGCTGCTGGGTTAACGAGCAGTACTTC.

CDR3 nucleotides: TGTGCCATCAGAGGACTTTTGAACACCGGGGAGCTGTTTTTT. Its translation: CAIRGLLNTGELFF. The chain combines TRBV10-3 with TRBJ2-2; D may be TRBD2 (5 bases). From germline, CDR1 is ENHRY and CDR2 SYGVKD. V was cut by 6 bases and J by 1 base, with 9 bases left in between. The CDR3 consists of 14 residues.

The chain is built from TRBV30 and TRBJ1-4; D might be TRBD1 (6 bases). The length of the CDR3 is 15 residues. Trimming cost V 0 bases and J 8 bases, with 16 bases left between them. CDR1 and CDR2 (germline): GTSNPN, SVGIG (reference sequence). CDR3 amino acids: CAWSVVRGGGEKLFF. The CDR3 nucleotides read TGTGCCTGGAGTGTGGTCAGGGGCGGAGGCGAAAAACTGTTTTTT.

The chain combines TRBV27 with TRBJ1-1; D is uncertain. Deletions cut 6 bases from V and 0 bases from J, with 14 bases between. Germline-derived CDR1 and CDR2 are MNHEY and SMNVEV (reference sequence). The CDR3 loop spans 15 amino acids. CDR3 region: CASSLLDTVNTEAFF. The CDR3, as DNA: TGTGCCAGCAGCCTCTTAGACACGGTGAACACTGAAGCTTTCTTT.

V usage is TRBV4-1 and J usage is TRBJ2-7, with a tentative D call TRBD1 (6 bases). CDR1 MGHRA and CDR2 YSYEKL come from the germline V gene. V lost 1 base and J 0 bases, leaving 7 bases between the germline ends. CDR3 length equals 14 residues. CDR3 sequence reads: CASSQVQGSYEQYF. CDR3 nucleotides: TGCGCCAGCAGCCAAGTACAGGGCTCCTACGAGCAGTACTTC.

V usage is TRBV10-2 and J usage is TRBJ1-2; 7 nucleotides line up with TRBD1. The trim removed 4 bases at V and 6 bases at J, leaving 11 bases unmatched. Per the germline V gene, CDR1 is WSHSY and CDR2 is SAAADI. The CDR3 contains 15 residues. The CDR3 here is CASSVQGMFMDGYTF. CDR3 nucleotide sequence: TGCGCCAGCAGTGTACAGGGGATGTTTATGGATGGCTACACCTTC.

This rearrangement joins TRBV5-1 to TRBJ2-3; 10 positions match TRBD1. Trimming took 2 bases from V and 3 from J; bases not matched to a gene: 9. Germline V CDR1 and CDR2: SGHRS, YFSETQ. The CDR3 consists of 17 residues. The CDR3 here is CASSFYRDRGRTDTQYF. In nucleotides, the CDR3 is TGCGCCAGCAGCTTCTACCGGGACAGGGGACGAACAGATACGCAGTATTTT.

The chain's CDR3 is CASSLDSQNYNEQFF. CDR3 coding DNA: TGCGCCAGCAGCTTGGACAGCCAAAATTACAATGAGCAGTTCTTC. This chain uses TRBV5-1 with TRBJ2-1; D is undetermined. CDR3 size: 15 residues. The germline V gene encodes CDR1 SGHRS and CDR2 YFSETQ. V lost 0 bases and J 4 bases, leaving 11 bases between the germline ends.

The V and J genes are TRBV10-1 and TRBJ2-7; 12 bases agree with TRBD2. The CDR3 extends over 16 amino acids. With V trimmed by 3 bases and J by 2 bases, 5 bases remained unmatched. The germline CDR1 and CDR2 sequences are WNHNN and SYGVQD (reference sequence). CDR3 DNA sequence: TGCGCCAGCAGTGAAACCCTAGCGGGAGGGCCCTACGAGCAGTACTTC. The encoded protein is CASSETLAGGPYEQYF.